This T cell receptor (beta chain) emerged from a study of blood T cell repertoires in COVID-19. Turning to the study itself: Collection of acute and convalescent COVID-19 samples took place in the United States, Italy and Spain.

Seattle patient enrollment occurred during active infection, with longitudinal follow-up thereafter. This table comes from immunoSEQ multiplex PCR, and its TCRdb copy is limited to in-frame clones, with some not included. The data contain about 170,000 clones, approximately 86% of them singletons. The CDR3 length is 14 residues. Germline values: CDR1 SGHVS, CDR2 FNYEAQ. With 1 base removed from V and 6 bases from J, the gap between germline ends came to 10 bases. Sequences were obtained from peripheral blood. The clonotype comes from a man at least 80 years old with COVID-19, enrolled during active disease. The chain employs TRBV7-6 and TRBJ1-3; D may be TRBD1 (6 bases). The CDR3 loop is CASSLGGGVNTIYF. The CDR3 DNA reads as TGTGCCAGCAGCTTAGGAGGGGGTGTAAACACCATATATTTT.